This TCR beta chain was captured in a study of cytomegalovirus exposure and HLA in healthy donors. Overall study findings and caveats: The study labeled fewer than 200 TCR beta chains cytomegalovirus-associated. Roughly uniform depth of sequencing across donors was assumed in presence/absence analyses.

Researchers ran the PCR with 60 Vbeta and 13 Jbeta primers. Sequenced by immunoSEQ multiplex PCR; TCRdb stores in-frame clones only, minus some. The data show about 69,000 clones, roughly 74% seen once. Details on this clone: Its antigen is unidentified.

CDR3 length: 13 residues. Trimming removed 0 bases from V and 4 bases from J; junction bases left unmatched: 2. Per the germline V gene, CDR1 is SQVTM and CDR2 is ANQGSEA. The chain joins TRBV29-1 to TRBJ1-2; 7 nucleotides match TRBD1. The sequenced sample was PBMCs. The sequence derives from a young woman in good health and CMV-seropositive. Here the CDR3 reads CSVEEGTVYGYTF. CDR3 coding DNA: TGCAGCGTTGAAGAAGGGACAGTCTATGGCTACACCTTC.